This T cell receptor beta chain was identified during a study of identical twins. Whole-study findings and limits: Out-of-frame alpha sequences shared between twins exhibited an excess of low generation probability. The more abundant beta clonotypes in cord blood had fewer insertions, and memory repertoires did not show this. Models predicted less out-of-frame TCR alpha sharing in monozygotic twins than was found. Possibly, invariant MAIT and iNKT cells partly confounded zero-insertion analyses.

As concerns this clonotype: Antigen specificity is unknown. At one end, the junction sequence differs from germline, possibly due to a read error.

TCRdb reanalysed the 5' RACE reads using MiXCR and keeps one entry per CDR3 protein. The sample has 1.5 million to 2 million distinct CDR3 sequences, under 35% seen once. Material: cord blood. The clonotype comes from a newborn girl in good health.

CDR3 protein: CSARDLKREVGTDTQYF. Written as DNA, the CDR3 is TGCAGTGCTAGAGACCTTAAGCGGGAGGTAGGCACAGATACTCAGTATTTT. The chain employs TRBV20-1 and TRBJ2-3; 9 bases fit TRBD2. This CDR3 contains 17 residues. In germline, CDR1 is DFQATT, CDR2 SNEGSKA (reference sequence).